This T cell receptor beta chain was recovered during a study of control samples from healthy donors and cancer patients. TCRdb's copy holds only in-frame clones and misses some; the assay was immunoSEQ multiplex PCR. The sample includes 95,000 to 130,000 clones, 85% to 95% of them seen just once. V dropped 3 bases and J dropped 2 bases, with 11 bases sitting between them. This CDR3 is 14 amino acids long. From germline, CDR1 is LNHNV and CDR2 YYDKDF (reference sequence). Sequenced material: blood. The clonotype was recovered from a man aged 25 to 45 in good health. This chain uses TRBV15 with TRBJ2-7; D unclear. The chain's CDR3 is CATSSSRVPYEQYV. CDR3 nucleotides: TGTGCCACCAGCAGCTCCCGGGTACCCTACGAGCAGTACGTC.